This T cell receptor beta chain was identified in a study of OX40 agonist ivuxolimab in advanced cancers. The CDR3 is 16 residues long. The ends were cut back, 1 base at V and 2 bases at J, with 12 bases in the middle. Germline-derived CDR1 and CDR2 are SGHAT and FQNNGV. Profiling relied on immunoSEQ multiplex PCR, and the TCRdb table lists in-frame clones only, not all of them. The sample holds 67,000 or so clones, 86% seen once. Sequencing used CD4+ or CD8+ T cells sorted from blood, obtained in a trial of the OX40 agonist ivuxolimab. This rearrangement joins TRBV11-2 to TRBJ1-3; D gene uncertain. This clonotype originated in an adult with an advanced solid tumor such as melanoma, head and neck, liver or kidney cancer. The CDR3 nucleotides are TGTGCCAGCAGCTTAGCCGCCGGTCAGCCTGGAAACACCATATATTTT. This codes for CASSLAAGQPGNTIYF.